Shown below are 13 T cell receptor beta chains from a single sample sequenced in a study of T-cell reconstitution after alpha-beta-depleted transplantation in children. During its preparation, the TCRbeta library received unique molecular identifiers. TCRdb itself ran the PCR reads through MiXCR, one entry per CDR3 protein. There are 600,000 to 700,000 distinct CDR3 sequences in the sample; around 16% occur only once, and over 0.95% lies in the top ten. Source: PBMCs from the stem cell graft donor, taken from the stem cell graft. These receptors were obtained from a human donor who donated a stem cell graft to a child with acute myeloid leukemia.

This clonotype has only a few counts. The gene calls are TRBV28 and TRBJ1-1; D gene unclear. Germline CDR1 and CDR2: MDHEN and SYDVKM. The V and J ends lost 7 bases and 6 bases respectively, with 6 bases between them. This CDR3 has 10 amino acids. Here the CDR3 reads CASIASEAFF. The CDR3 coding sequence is TGTGCCAGCATAGCATCTGAAGCTTTCTTT.

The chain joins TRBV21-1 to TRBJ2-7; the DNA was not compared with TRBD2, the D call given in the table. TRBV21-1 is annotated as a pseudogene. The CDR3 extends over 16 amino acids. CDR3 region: CASSKEVAGEIYEQYV. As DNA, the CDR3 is TGTGCCAGCAGCAAAGAGGTAGCGGGGGAGATTTACGAGCAGTACGTC.

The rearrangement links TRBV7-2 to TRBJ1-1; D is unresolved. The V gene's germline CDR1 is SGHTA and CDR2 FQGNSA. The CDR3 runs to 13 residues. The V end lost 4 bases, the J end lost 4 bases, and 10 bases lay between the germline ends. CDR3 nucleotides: TGTGCCAGCAGCTCTAAGAAGTCCACTGAAGCTTTCTTT. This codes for CASSSKKSTEAFF.

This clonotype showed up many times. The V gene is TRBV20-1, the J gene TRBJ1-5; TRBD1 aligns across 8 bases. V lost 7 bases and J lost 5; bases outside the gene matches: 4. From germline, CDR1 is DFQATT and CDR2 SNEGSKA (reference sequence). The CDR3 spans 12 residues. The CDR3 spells CSGGGQDQPQHF. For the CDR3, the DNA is TGCAGTGGAGGGGGACAGGATCAGCCCCAGCATTTT.

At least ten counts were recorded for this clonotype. CDR3 sequence: CASSFQRPFDNEQFF. The DNA for the CDR3 is TGTGCCAGCAGTTTTCAGCGCCCCTTCGACAATGAGCAGTTCTTC. The chain links TRBV27 to TRBJ2-1, with D uncertain. V was shortened by 3 bases and J by 5 bases, with 14 bases between the two germline ends. CDR1 and CDR2 (germline): MNHEY, SMNVEV (reference sequence). The CDR3 sequence is 15 residues long.

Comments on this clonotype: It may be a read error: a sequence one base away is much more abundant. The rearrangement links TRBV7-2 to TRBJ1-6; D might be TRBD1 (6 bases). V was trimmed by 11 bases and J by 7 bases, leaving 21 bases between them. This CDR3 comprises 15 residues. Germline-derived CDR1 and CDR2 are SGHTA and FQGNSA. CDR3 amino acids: CAGHPEDRPNSPLHF. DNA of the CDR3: TGTGCCGGACACCCGGAAGACAGGCCGAATTCACCCCTCCACTTT.

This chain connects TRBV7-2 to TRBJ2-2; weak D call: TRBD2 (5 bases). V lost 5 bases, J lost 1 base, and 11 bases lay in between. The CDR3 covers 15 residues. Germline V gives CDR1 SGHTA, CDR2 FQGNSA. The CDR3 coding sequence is TGTGCCAGCAGCCCTTACGGGGAGAACACCGGGGAGCTGTTTTTT. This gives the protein CASSPYGENTGELFF.

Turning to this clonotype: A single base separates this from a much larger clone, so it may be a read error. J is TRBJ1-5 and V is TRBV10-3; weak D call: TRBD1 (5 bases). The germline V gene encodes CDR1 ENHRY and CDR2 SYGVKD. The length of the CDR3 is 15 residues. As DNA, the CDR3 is TGTGCCATCAGTCAAAGGGGTAATGGCAATGAGCCCCAGCATTTT. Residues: CAISQRGNGNEPQHF.

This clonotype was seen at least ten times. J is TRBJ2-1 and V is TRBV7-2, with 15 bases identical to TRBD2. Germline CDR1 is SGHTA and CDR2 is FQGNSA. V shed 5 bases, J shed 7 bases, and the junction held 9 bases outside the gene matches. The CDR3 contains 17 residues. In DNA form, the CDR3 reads TGTGCCAGCAGCCCCAAGGGACTAGCGGGGGGCCGGAATGAGCAGTTCTTC. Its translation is CASSPKGLAGGRNEQFF.

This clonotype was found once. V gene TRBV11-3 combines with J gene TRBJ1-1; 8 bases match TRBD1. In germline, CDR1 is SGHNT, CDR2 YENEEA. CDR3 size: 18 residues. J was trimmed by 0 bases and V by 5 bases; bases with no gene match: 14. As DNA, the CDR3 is TGTGCCAGCAGCCGGCCCGAGACAGGGGAGGTCATGAACACTGAAGCTTTCTTT. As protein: CASSRPETGEVMNTEAFF.

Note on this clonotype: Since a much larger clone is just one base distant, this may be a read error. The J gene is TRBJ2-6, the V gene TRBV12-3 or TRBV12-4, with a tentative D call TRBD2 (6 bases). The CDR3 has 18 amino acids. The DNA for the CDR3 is TGTACCAGCAGTTTAGCGGCAGGGATGATAAAAGGGGCCAACGTCCTGACTTTC. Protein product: CTSSLAAGMIKGANVLTF.

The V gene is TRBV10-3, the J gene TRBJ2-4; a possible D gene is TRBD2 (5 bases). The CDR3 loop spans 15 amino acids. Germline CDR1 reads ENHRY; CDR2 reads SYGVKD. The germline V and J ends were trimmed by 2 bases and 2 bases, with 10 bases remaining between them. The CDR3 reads CAISEGGYPKNIQYF. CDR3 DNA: TGTGCCATCAGTGAGGGCGGGTACCCCAAAAACATTCAGTACTTC.

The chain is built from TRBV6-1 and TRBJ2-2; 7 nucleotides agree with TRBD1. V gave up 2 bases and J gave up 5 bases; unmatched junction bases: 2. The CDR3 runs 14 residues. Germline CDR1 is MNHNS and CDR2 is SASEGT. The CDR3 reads CASSEKGATGELFF. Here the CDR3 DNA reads TGTGCCAGCAGTGAAAAGGGGGCGACCGGGGAGCTGTTTTTT.